This TCR beta chain was identified in a study of T cells in Graves' hyperthyroidism and ophthalmopathy. This clonotype was counted only a few times. The antigen remains unidentified. CDR3 size: 17 residues. Unmatched junction bases numbered 8, after V lost 1 base and J lost 5 bases. The germline V gene encodes CDR1 MNHEY and CDR2 SMNVEV (reference sequence). The study's findings and limits: The majority of expanded thyroid clonotypes above 0.001 also appeared in blood.

Template material for amplifying TCR beta CDR3 regions consisted of RNA transcripts. The study used the HTBI primer set for a first-round RT-PCR of the TCR CDR3. One entry per CDR3 protein, called by TCRdb with MiXCR from the multiplex PCR reads. The profile shows some 600,000 distinct CDR3 sequences, around 13% of them singletons. The sequenced sample consisted of blood. This sequence originates from a woman in her twenties or thirties with Graves' hyperthyroidism that later progressed to Graves' ophthalmopathy. The chain has TRBV27 and TRBJ2-1, with 10 bases that match TRBD2. This CDR3 reads CASSLLGPAGGDNEQFF. CDR3 nucleotides: TGTGCCAGCAGTTTATTAGGTCCAGCGGGAGGGGACAATGAGCAGTTCTTC.